The 5 T cell receptor beta chains presented below share a single source sample, sequenced in a study of beta chain features in type 1 diabetes. Reverse transcription of all isolated RNA meant that expressed TCRB transcripts were sequenced. Only in-frame clones appear in the TCRdb table, and some are missing; sequencing was by immunoSEQ multiplex PCR. The sample gives 50,000 or so clones, roughly 39% of which show up once; over 1.1% is in the top ten. The study, taken as a whole, reports: Significant though moderate, a shortening of TCRB CDR3s appeared in all four CD4+ subsets of Type 1 diabetes patients.

These receptors have no known antigen. The source material was Tregs from blood. The origin of the receptors is a man aged 30 to 39 with type 1 diabetes.

This clone was recorded a few times. The chain uses TRBV19 and TRBJ1-5, with D perhaps TRBD1 (5 bases). Trimming stripped 3 bases from V and 2 bases from J, with 11 bases between. The CDR3 runs to 15 residues. Germline V CDR1 and CDR2: LNHDA, SQIVND (reference sequence). CDR3 DNA: TGTGCCAGTAGTATCGAGCCGGGGGGCAATCAGCCCCAGCATTTT. Protein product: CASSIEPGGNQPQHF.

The V gene is TRBV6-1, the J gene TRBJ2-7, with a weak D call TRBD2 (6 bases). The length of the CDR3 is 15 residues. The germline V and J ends were trimmed by 2 bases and 1 base, with 12 bases remaining between them. Germline values: CDR1 MNHNS, CDR2 SASEGT. The CDR3 is CASSELDGGSYEQYF. The CDR3 nucleotides are TGTGCCAGCAGTGAATTAGACGGAGGGTCCTACGAGCAGTACTTC.

As concerns this clone: Within the sample, other DNA sequences also encode this same CDR3. This rearrangement joins TRBV5-1 to TRBJ2-7; 9 nucleotides match TRBD1. Per the germline V gene, CDR1 is SGHRS and CDR2 is YFSETQ. The CDR3 runs to 14 residues. The V gene end was trimmed by 4 bases and the J gene end by 4 bases; junction bases not matched to a gene: 6. The chain's CDR3 is CASSTGTGIYEQYF. The CDR3 nucleotides read TGCGCCAGCAGCACCGGGACAGGGATTTACGAGCAGTACTTC. Filled out from reference TRBV5-1 and TRBJ2-7, the complete variable domain reads KAGVTQTPRYLIKTRGQQVTLSCSPISGHRSVSWYQQTPGQGLQFLFEYFSETQRNKGNFPGRFSGRQFSNSRSEMNVSTLELGDSALYLCASSTGTGIYEQYFGPGTRLTVT.

About this clone itself: The same CDR3 also results from other DNA sequences found in this sample. The chain uses TRBV7-9 and TRBJ1-5; D perhaps matches TRBD1 (6 bases). V was shortened by 3 bases and J by 4 bases, with 7 bases between the two germline ends. The CDR3 is 13 amino acids. Germline V gene data show CDR1 as SEHNR and CDR2 as FQNEAQ (reference sequence). The CDR3 loop is CASSLRGNQPQHF. CDR3 DNA: TGTGCCAGCAGCTTGAGGGGGAATCAGCCCCAGCATTTT.

This clone was counted once. V gene TRBV6-5 combines with J gene TRBJ1-2; D is unresolved. The CDR3 totals 12 residues. Germline CDR1 and CDR2: MNHEY and SVGAGI. The V and J ends lost 5 bases and 6 bases respectively, with 10 bases between them. In nucleotides, the CDR3 is TGTGCCAGCAGTCGAGGGCGTGATGGCTACACCTTC. It encodes CASSRGRDGYTF.